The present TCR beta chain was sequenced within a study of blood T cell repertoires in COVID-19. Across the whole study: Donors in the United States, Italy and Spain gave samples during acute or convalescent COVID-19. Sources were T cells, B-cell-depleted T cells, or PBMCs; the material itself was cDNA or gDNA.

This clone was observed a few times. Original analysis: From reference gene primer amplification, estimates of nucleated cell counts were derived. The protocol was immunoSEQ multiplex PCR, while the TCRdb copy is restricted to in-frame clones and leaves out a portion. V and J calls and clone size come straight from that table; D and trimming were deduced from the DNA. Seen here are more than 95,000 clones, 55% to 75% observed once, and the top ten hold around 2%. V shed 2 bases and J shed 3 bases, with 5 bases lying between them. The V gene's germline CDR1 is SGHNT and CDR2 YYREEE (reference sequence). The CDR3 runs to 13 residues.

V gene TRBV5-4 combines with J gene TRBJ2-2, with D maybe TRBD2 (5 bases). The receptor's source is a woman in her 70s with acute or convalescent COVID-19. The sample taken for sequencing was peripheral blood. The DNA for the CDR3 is TGTGCCAGCAGCTTCGGGGACACCGGGGAGCTGTTTTTT. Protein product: CASSFGDTGELFF. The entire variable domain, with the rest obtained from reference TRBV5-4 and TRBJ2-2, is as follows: ETGVTQSPTHLIKTRGQQVTLRCSSQSGHNTVSWYQQALGQGPQFIFQYYREEENGRGNFPPRFSGLQFPNYSSELNVNALELDDSALYLCASSFGDTGELFFGEGSRLTVL.